This TCR beta chain came from a study of T-cell memory formation after mild COVID-19. Study-level results: For second-wave clones that peaked at day 37, SARS-CoV-2 specificity went unverified. While clones contracting from day 15 to 85 were balanced between CD4 and CD8, later expanders leaned CD4+.

From 5'RACE with constant-segment primers came TCR alpha and TCR beta cDNA libraries that carried sample barcodes and UMIs. Each CDR3 protein gets one entry after TCRdb re-called the 5' RACE reads with MiXCR. The sample includes fewer than 650,000 distinct CDR3 sequences, approximately 15% of them seen just once. From germline, CDR1 is SGHRS and CDR2 YFSETQ. The length of the CDR3 is 15 residues. The V end was cut by 1 base, the J end by 0 bases, with 9 bases between. The table lists this clonotype with a few counts. The target antigen is unknown. The specimen sequenced was PBMCs or a T cell subset sorted from them (not recorded which). This chain uses TRBV5-1 with TRBJ2-3, with D maybe TRBD1 (5 bases). This receptor was taken from an adult woman who had mild COVID-19 (a few samples of this study predate the infection). Cell type and time point are not known. For the CDR3, the DNA is TGCGCCAGCAGCTTGAGGACACCGAGCACAGATACGCAGTATTTT. Translated: CASSLRTPSTDTQYF.